The 15 T cell receptor beta chains below come from one sample, sequenced in a study of CD8+ T cells in alopecia areata. As for treatment: oral pan-JAK inhibitor, 5-10 mg twice daily. Once RNA had been extracted, it was reverse transcribed into cDNA to act as the sequencing template. The assay was immunoSEQ multiplex PCR, and TCRdb's table has in-frame clones only and misses some. The table records about 110,000 clones, around 53% of them present only once. The sample in question was CD8+ T cells sorted from blood, obtained at week 24, from a patient treated with tofacitinib. These receptors all come from a human donor with alopecia areata.

The CDR3 loop is CASSPTLPYGYTF. The DNA for the CDR3 is TGTGCCAGCAGCCCAACGTTGCCCTATGGCTACACCTTC. The chain has TRBV7-9 and TRBJ1-2, with unresolved D. The ends were cut back, 5 bases at V and 4 bases at J, with 11 bases in the middle. Germline V gives CDR1 SEHNR, CDR2 FQNEAQ (reference sequence). The CDR3 is made up of 13 amino acids.

This chain connects TRBV9 to TRBJ1-2, with D perhaps matching TRBD1 (6 bases). Germline V gene data show CDR1 as SGDLS and CDR2 as YYNGEE. The CDR3 spans 13 residues. V was trimmed by 5 bases and J by 3 bases, leaving 11 bases between them. The DNA of the CDR3 is TGTGCCAGCAGAGCCACAGGGTACTATGGCTACACCTTC. Translation gives CASRATGYYGYTF.

The DNA of the CDR3 is TGTGCCTGGAGTGTACTAGCGGGGGGGCCCTACGAGCAGTACTTC. It translates to CAWSVLAGGPYEQYF. This chain uses TRBV30 with TRBJ2-7; 13 positions match TRBD2. Germline CDR1 and CDR2: GTSNPN and SVGIG (reference sequence). V lost 0 bases to trimming and J lost 2 bases; unmatched junction nucleotides: 1. The CDR3 sequence is 15 residues long.

The rearrangement joins TRBV12-5 to TRBJ2-7; possibly TRBD1 for D (6 bases). Trimming removed 4 bases from V and 2 bases from J, with 12 bases in between. CDR1 LGHNT and CDR2 FRNRAP come from the germline V gene. The CDR3 has 14 amino acids. As DNA, the CDR3 is TGTGCTAGTGGTTCCCCGGGACACACCTACGAGCAGTACTTC. It specifies CASGSPGHTYEQYF.

V and J are TRBV19 and TRBJ2-2, with 10 bases fitting TRBD2. CDR1 LNHDA and CDR2 SQIVND come from the germline V gene (reference sequence). The CDR3 covers 17 residues. Unmatched junction bases numbered 5, after V lost 3 bases and J lost 1 base. The CDR3 loop reads CASSIGLAGENTGELFF. The CDR3 DNA reads as TGTGCCAGTAGTATTGGGCTAGCGGGGGAGAACACCGGGGAGCTGTTTTTT.

The gene calls are TRBV30 and TRBJ2-7; D remains unclear. Trimming removed 6 bases from V and 0 bases from J, with 9 bases in between. The CDR3 spans 12 residues. Germline V gives CDR1 GTSNPN, CDR2 SVGIG (reference sequence). The CDR3 region is CACDTRSYEQYF. The DNA of the CDR3 is TGTGCCTGCGACACCCGCTCCTACGAGCAGTACTTC.

This chain connects TRBV7-9 to TRBJ1-2, with 8 bases fitting TRBD1. The ends lost 3 bases at V and 8 bases at J; junction bases unmatched: 8. The CDR3 runs 14 residues. Germline assignment: CDR1 SEHNR and CDR2 FQNEAQ (reference sequence). CDR3 bases: TGTGCCAGCAGCTTGAAGGACAGGGAGGACGGCTACACCTTC. It yields the protein CASSLKDREDGYTF.

The rearrangement uses TRBV15 and TRBJ1-4, with 10 nucleotides matching TRBD1. This CDR3 has 16 amino acids. Per the germline V gene, CDR1 is LNHNV and CDR2 is YYDKDF (reference sequence). Losses at the gene ends were 0 bases for V and 5 bases for J; bases not matched to a gene: 3. For the CDR3, the DNA is TGTGCCACCAGCAGAGAGAGGGGACAGGGGAATGAAAAACTGTTTTTT. As protein: CATSRERGQGNEKLFF.

V gene TRBV29-1 combines with J gene TRBJ1-2, with 9 bases that match TRBD1. The CDR3 covers 12 residues. CDR1 and CDR2 from the germline V gene are SQVTM and ANQGSEA. V lost 6 bases and J lost 8; bases outside the gene matches: 7. Here the CDR3 DNA reads TGCAGCGTCGAGGGACAGGGATTCGGCTACACCTTC. Protein product: CSVEGQGFGYTF.

This rearrangement joins TRBV5-6 to TRBJ2-7; D unresolved. Germline CDR1 reads SGHDT; CDR2 reads YYEEEE. The CDR3 is 14 amino acids. Trimming shortened V by 0 bases and J by 3 bases, and 10 bases separated the two germline ends. As DNA, the CDR3 is TGTGCCAGCAGCTTGGTTGGGGTCAACTACGAGCAGTACTTC. Translated: CASSLVGVNYEQYF.

There are a few counts of this clone. The chain carries TRBV10-3 and TRBJ1-1; tentative D call: TRBD1 (5 bases). V dropped 10 bases and J dropped 1 base, with 13 bases sitting between them. CDR1 and CDR2 (germline): ENHRY, SYGVKD. The CDR3 sequence is 13 residues long. Here the CDR3 reads CASSPGGNTEAFF. CDR3 sequence (DNA): TGTGCCAGCAGCCCCGGGGGGAACACTGAAGCTTTCTTT.

The gene calls are TRBV6-5 and TRBJ2-7; D is unresolved. The V and J ends lost 4 bases and 2 bases respectively, with 15 bases between them. The CDR3 is 15 residues long. Germline V CDR1 and CDR2: MNHEY, SVGAGI. CDR3 amino acids: CASSSRTEDPYEQYF. The CDR3 DNA is TGTGCCAGCAGTTCCCGGACCGAGGACCCCTACGAGCAGTACTTC.

This chain links TRBV5-1 with TRBJ2-1; D is undetermined. CDR3 length equals 13 residues. CDR1 and CDR2 (germline): SGHRS, YFSETQ. V lost 0 bases and J lost 4, with 5 bases in between. The CDR3 bases are TGCGCCAGCAGCTTGGACAGTTACAATGAGCAGTTCTTC. Translated, it gives CASSLDSYNEQFF.

This chain's CDR3 is CASNPWGPNTGELFF. The CDR3 DNA reads TGTGCCAGCAACCCTTGGGGCCCGAACACCGGGGAGCTGTTTTTT. This chain links TRBV9 with TRBJ2-2; D perhaps matches TRBD1 (5 bases). CDR3 length: 15 amino acids. Trimming pared 6 bases from V and 0 bases from J, leaving 12 bases between. CDR1 is SGDLS, CDR2 YYNGEE, per germline. The full variable domain, completed using reference TRBV9 and TRBJ2-2, is DSGVTQTPKHLITATGQRVTLRCSPRSGDLSVYWYQQSLDQGLQFLIQYYNGEERAKGNILERFSAQQFPDLHSELNLSSLELGDSALYFCASNPWGPNTGELFFGEGSRLTVL.

This clone was seen a few times. The chain carries TRBV5-6 and TRBJ1-1; D is uncertain. Germline V gene lookup returns CDR1 SGHDT and CDR2 YYEEEE. The germline V and J ends were trimmed by 0 bases and 0 bases, with 9 bases remaining between them. The CDR3 has 15 residues. CDR3 DNA sequence: TGTGCCAGCAGCTTGGAAGCGGCGATGAACACTGAAGCTTTCTTT. Its translation: CASSLEAAMNTEAFF.